The 27 T cell receptor beta chains given below trace back to one sample, sequenced in a study of cytomegalovirus exposure and HLA in healthy donors. The PCR was carried out with 60 Vbeta primers and 13 Jbeta primers. Sequencing used immunoSEQ multiplex PCR; TCRdb keeps in-frame clones, though not all of them. This sample has 100,000 to 150,000 clones, with approximately 81% found just once. Specimen: PBMCs. The receptors originated from a woman in her thirties or forties in good health and CMV-seronegative.

As DNA, the CDR3 is TGTGCCAGCAGCGACCTTCATGGGGGGATGGACTCTGGGGCCAACGTCCTGACTTTC. It is translated as CASSDLHGGMDSGANVLTF. This sequence joins TRBV9 and TRBJ2-6; a possible D gene is TRBD2 (6 bases). CDR1 and CDR2 (germline): SGDLS, YYNGEE. V lost 3 bases and J lost 0, with 19 bases in between. The CDR3 totals 19 residues.

This clone occurred a few times. The chain carries TRBV6-5 and TRBJ1-5; 11 bases fit TRBD1. The CDR3 spans 14 residues. V lost 6 bases, J lost 5 bases, and 3 bases stayed unmatched. The germline V gene encodes CDR1 MNHEY and CDR2 SVGAGI. CDR3 DNA sequence: TGTGCCAGCAGCAGGGGACAGGGGGATCAGCCCCAGCATTTT. Encoded protein: CASSRGQGDQPQHF.

The chain employs TRBV2 and TRBJ1-1; D is possibly TRBD1 (6 bases). This CDR3 region has 16 residues. Germline-derived CDR1 and CDR2 are SNHLY and FYNNEI. Trimming pared 2 bases from V and 5 bases from J, leaving 18 bases between. CDR3 residues: CASSERGQGLGTEAFF. As DNA, the CDR3 is TGTGCCAGCAGTGAAAGGGGTCAGGGGCTCGGGACTGAAGCTTTCTTT. The variable domain in full, completed from reference TRBV2 and TRBJ1-1, reads EPEVTQTPSHQVTQMGQEVILRCVPISNHLYFYWYRQILGQKVEFLVSFYNNEISEKSEIFDDQFSVERPDGSNFTLKIRSTKLEDSAMYFCASSERGQGLGTEAFFGQGTRLTVV.

V and J are TRBV7-2 and TRBJ2-5; D remains ambiguous. CDR1 SGHTA and CDR2 FQGNSA come from the germline V gene. This CDR3 has 15 amino acids. V shed 5 bases and J shed 1 base, with 14 bases lying between them. CDR3 in amino acids: CASSPGGYTQETQYF. DNA of the CDR3: TGTGCCAGCAGCCCAGGTGGCTACACCCAAGAGACCCAGTACTTC.

Concerning this clone itself: One junction end disagrees with the germline gene, perhaps due to a read error. The same CDR3 also results from other DNA sequences found in this sample. The chain recombines TRBV7-9 with TRBJ1-5; maybe TRBD1 (5 bases). The CDR3 length is 14 residues. CDR1 SEHNR and CDR2 FQNEAQ come from the germline V gene (reference sequence). The CDR3 DNA sequence: TGTGCCAGCAGCTTAGGGCAGGGCAAGCAGCCCCAGCATTTT. Encoded protein: CASSLGQGKQPQHF.

V and J are TRBV4-1 and TRBJ1-1, with a possible D match to TRBD1 (6 bases). The germline V gene encodes CDR1 MGHRA and CDR2 YSYEKL. V gave up 1 base and J gave up 4 bases, with 10 bases separating them. CDR3 length equals 14 residues. CDR3 sequence reads: CASSQARGGTEAFF. The CDR3 bases are TGCGCCAGCAGCCAAGCGAGAGGGGGCACTGAAGCTTTCTTT.

This clone was seen more than once but under ten times. This chain links TRBV5-1 with TRBJ1-5; D perhaps matches TRBD1 (6 bases). With 2 bases removed from V and 0 bases from J, the gap between germline ends came to 6 bases. The CDR3 is made up of 14 amino acids. The germline gives CDR1 SGHRS, CDR2 YFSETQ. CDR3 region: CASSLGGSNQPQHF. CDR3 nucleotides: TGCGCCAGCAGCTTAGGGGGTAGCAATCAGCCCCAGCATTTT.

The rearrangement uses TRBV6-1 and TRBJ2-7; tentatively, D is TRBD2 (7 bases). The CDR3 consists of 17 residues. The germline CDR1 and CDR2 sequences are MNHNS and SASEGT. Trimming took off 1 base at V and 3 bases at J, with 19 bases between the two ends. This CDR3 is CASSEVGWGGAGYEQYF. The CDR3 bases are TGTGCCAGCAGTGAAGTTGGATGGGGGGGGGCAGGCTACGAGCAGTACTTC.

This chain links TRBV5-6 with TRBJ2-1; no reliable D call. Trimming stripped 4 bases from V and 4 bases from J, with 12 bases between. The CDR3 is 14 amino acids. Germline V gives CDR1 SGHDT, CDR2 YYEEEE. CDR3 nucleotide sequence: TGTGCCAGCAGCGTCGGTGCACCATACAATGAGCAGTTCTTC. This codes for CASSVGAPYNEQFF. Drawing the rest from reference TRBV5-6 and TRBJ2-1, the complete variable domain is DAGVTQSPTHLIKTRGQQVTLRCSPKSGHDTVSWYQQALGQGPQFIFQYYEEEERQRGNFPDRFSGHQFPNYSSELNVNALLLGDSALYLCASSVGAPYNEQFFGPGTRLTVL.

The chain links TRBV18 to TRBJ1-3, with D possibly matching TRBD1 (6 bases). Germline V gene sequence: CDR1 KGHSH, CDR2 LQKENI. There are 16 residues in the CDR3. Deletions cut 3 bases from V and 2 bases from J, with 14 bases between. CDR3 protein: CASSPIQGIAGNTIYF. The CDR3 region has the DNA TGTGCCAGCTCACCCATACAGGGTATCGCTGGAAACACCATATATTTT.

In its sample, this clone was seen once. The rearrangement joins TRBV19 to TRBJ2-1, with D possibly matching TRBD2 (7 bases). The V end was cut by 11 bases, the J end by 3 bases, with 20 bases between. The CDR3 covers 15 residues. Germline V gene lookup returns CDR1 LNHDA and CDR2 SQIVND (reference sequence). Written as DNA, the CDR3 is TGTGCCTCCCTAGGGGGGGGACCAATCTACAATGAGCAGTTCTTC. This translates into CASLGGGPIYNEQFF.

The chain is built from TRBV18 and TRBJ1-1; a possible D gene is TRBD1 (5 bases). CDR1 is KGHSH, CDR2 LQKENI, per germline. With 3 bases removed from V and 2 bases from J, the gap between germline ends came to 10 bases. CDR3 length: 14 residues. This CDR3 reads CASSPGQLNTEAFF. The CDR3 nucleotides read TGTGCCAGCTCACCGGGGCAGCTAAACACTGAAGCTTTCTTT.

V and J are TRBV7-3 and TRBJ2-2, with 9 bases fitting TRBD2. Trimming removed 5 bases from V and 7 bases from J; junction bases left unmatched: 11. This CDR3 spans 16 amino acids. Germline-derived CDR1 and CDR2 are SGHTA and FQGTGA. DNA for the CDR3: TGTGCCAGCAGCCCTAGCGGGGCAGGTTTGGGCGGGGAGCTGTTTTTT. It yields the protein CASSPSGAGLGGELFF.

This clone was seen only a few times. The chain employs TRBV5-3 and TRBJ1-2, with 7 bases lining up with TRBD1. TRBV5-3 is assigned to the ORF class and has an uncertain function. J gave up 2 bases and V 3 bases, and 13 bases lay outside the gene matches. The CDR3 is made up of 17 amino acids. This CDR3 reads CARSSPTTFRGNYGYTF. The CDR3, as DNA: TGTGCCAGAAGCTCCCCGACCACGTTCAGGGGGAACTATGGCTACACCTTC.

The chain carries TRBV7-8 and TRBJ2-3; D unresolved. The V gene lost 3 bases and the J gene lost 2 bases, with 6 bases spanning the gap. Germline assignment: CDR1 SGHVS and CDR2 FQNEAQ. The CDR3 consists of 13 residues. The CDR3 bases are TGTGCCAGCAGCTTCAGTCCCACAGATACGCAGTATTTT. Its translation: CASSFSPTDTQYF.

The chain carries TRBV28 and TRBJ2-5, with 7 positions matching TRBD2. Trimming cost V 8 bases and J 5 bases; bases outside gene matches: 14. The germline V gene encodes CDR1 MDHEN and CDR2 SYDVKM. The CDR3 is made up of 15 amino acids. The CDR3 region has the DNA TGTGCCAGCTCCACTGGGAGGGCTGGGATGGAGACCCAGTACTTC. Its translation: CASSTGRAGMETQYF.

The J gene is TRBJ1-4, the V gene TRBV11-2; D is undetermined. Trimming removed 3 bases at V and 0 bases at J, with 5 bases between. The germline CDR1 and CDR2 sequences are SGHAT and FQNNGV. CDR3 length: 14 residues. This chain's CDR3 is CASSFSATNEKLFF. The CDR3 DNA reads as TGTGCCAGCAGCTTCAGCGCAACTAATGAAAAACTGTTTTTT.

The V and J genes are TRBV5-6 and TRBJ2-5; the D gene is possibly TRBD2 (5 bases). The CDR3 has 15 amino acids. V shed 1 base and J shed 3 bases, with 13 bases lying between them. The germline V gene has CDR1 SGHDT and CDR2 YYEEEE. CDR3 DNA: TGTGCCAGCAGCTTGTTTTCGGGAACCGAAGAGACCCAGTACTTC. Translated, it gives CASSLFSGTEETQYF.

The chain joins TRBV6-1 to TRBJ2-5, with 9 bases lining up with TRBD1. The better agreement between TRBJ2-7 and the DNA end casts doubt on the J call. The CDR3 is 15 amino acids. Germline CDR1 is MNHNS and CDR2 is SASEGT. CDR3 sequence (DNA): TGTGCCAGCAGTGGGGCGACAGGGGGTTCCTACGAGCAGTACTTC. Translation: CASSGATGGSYEQYF.

V is TRBV18 and J is TRBJ1-6; TRBD1 is a possible D gene (6 bases). CDR3 length: 15 amino acids. The ends were cut back, 2 bases at V and 4 bases at J, with 9 bases in the middle. CDR1 and CDR2 from the germline V gene are KGHSH and LQKENI. CDR3 bases: TGTGCCAGCTCACCAGGGGGCAGGTATAATTCACCCCTCCACTTT. This translates into CASSPGGRYNSPLHF.

Comment on this clone: The junction does not match germline at one end; this may be a read error. This chain joins TRBV7-9 and TRBJ1-1, with TRBD1 matching over 7 bases. Per germline, CDR1 SEHNR and CDR2 FQNEAQ (reference sequence). This CDR3 has 17 residues. The CDR3 is CSSSLGRGGTVNTEAFF. The CDR3 DNA follows: TGTTCCAGCAGCTTAGGTCGTGGGGGGACAGTGAACACTGAAGCTTTCTTT.

CDR3 residues: CASSLLSNTEAFF. Written as DNA, the CDR3 is TGTGCCAGCAGCTTATTATCGAACACTGAAGCTTTCTTT. This sequence joins TRBV7-9 and TRBJ1-1; the D is unclear. CDR3 length: 13 amino acids. V lost 2 bases and J lost 1, with 5 bases in between. Germline-derived CDR1 and CDR2 are SEHNR and FQNEAQ (reference sequence).

This clone was found a few times. This chain links TRBV2 with TRBJ1-2; no firm D call. V was shortened by 6 bases and J by 4 bases, with 12 bases between the two germline ends. The CDR3 is 13 amino acids. Germline CDR1 SNHLY, CDR2 FYNNEI. In DNA form, the CDR3 reads TGTGCCAGCAGACGAGAAGGGAGCTATGGCTACACCTTC. Protein sequence: CASRREGSYGYTF.

The rearrangement links TRBV5-1 to TRBJ2-5, with a possible D match to TRBD2 (6 bases). V was pared by 1 base and J by 5 bases, with 15 bases between. The V gene's germline CDR1 is SGHRS and CDR2 YFSETQ. The length of the CDR3 is 15 residues. CDR3 in DNA: TGCGCCAGCAGCTTGTTGCGGGACGAGAGGGAGACCCAGTACTTC. Translation: CASSLLRDERETQYF.

This chain connects TRBV10-3 to TRBJ1-4; no definite D call. CDR3 length equals 13 residues. Trimming took off 6 bases at V and 8 bases at J, with 13 bases between the two ends. Germline V lookup: CDR1 ENHRY, CDR2 SYGVKD. CDR3: CAISTSGGEKLFF. The CDR3 DNA is TGTGCCATCAGCACATCGGGAGGCGAAAAACTGTTTTTT.

This clone was counted only a few times. This chain joins TRBV5-1 and TRBJ1-1; a possible D gene is TRBD1 (5 bases). Germline V gene lookup returns CDR1 SGHRS and CDR2 YFSETQ. The CDR3 covers 15 residues. The ends were cut back, 0 bases at V and 4 bases at J, with 13 bases in the middle. CDR3 region: CASSLVAGQGTEAFF. For the CDR3, the DNA is TGCGCCAGCAGCTTGGTTGCAGGGCAGGGCACTGAAGCTTTCTTT. The entire variable domain, with the rest obtained from reference TRBV5-1 and TRBJ1-1, is as follows: KAGVTQTPRYLIKTRGQQVTLSCSPISGHRSVSWYQQTPGQGLQFLFEYFSETQRNKGNFPGRFSGRQFSNSRSEMNVSTLELGDSALYLCASSLVAGQGTEAFFGQGTRLTVV.

This chain joins TRBV18 and TRBJ2-1; 8 nucleotides match TRBD2. Unmatched junction bases numbered 12, after V lost 3 bases and J lost 8 bases. In germline, CDR1 is KGHSH, CDR2 LQKENI. CDR3 size: 16 residues. DNA for the CDR3: TGTGCCAGCTCACCGCCCGGGACTAGTTTTTCCCATGAGCAGTTCTTC. Translating gives CASSPPGTSFSHEQFF. The full variable domain, rest sourced from reference TRBV18 and TRBJ2-1, is NAGVMQNPRHLVRRRGQEARLRCSPMKGHSHVYWYRQLPEEGLKFMVYLQKENIIDESGMPKERFSAEFPKEGPSILRIQQVVRGDSAAYFCASSPPGTSFSHEQFFGPGTRLTVL.